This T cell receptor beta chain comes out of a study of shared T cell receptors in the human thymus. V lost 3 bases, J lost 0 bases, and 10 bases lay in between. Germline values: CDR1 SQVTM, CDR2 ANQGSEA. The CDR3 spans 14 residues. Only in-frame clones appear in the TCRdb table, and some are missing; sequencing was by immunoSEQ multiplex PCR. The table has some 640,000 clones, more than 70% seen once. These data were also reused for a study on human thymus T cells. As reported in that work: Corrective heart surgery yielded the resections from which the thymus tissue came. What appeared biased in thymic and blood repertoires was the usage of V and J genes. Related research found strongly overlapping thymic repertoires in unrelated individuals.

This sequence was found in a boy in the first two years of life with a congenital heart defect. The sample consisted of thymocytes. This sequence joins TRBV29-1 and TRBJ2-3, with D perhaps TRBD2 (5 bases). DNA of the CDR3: TGCAGCGTTGAGGGGAGAGGGAGCACAGATACGCAGTATTTT. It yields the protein CSVEGRGSTDTQYF.